This record concerns one TCR beta chain sequence. Losses at the gene ends were 3 bases for V and 7 bases for J; bases not matched to a gene: 4. Germline V gives CDR1 LGHDT, CDR2 YNNKEL (reference sequence). The CDR3 is made up of 14 amino acids. The data were taken from a study of blood T cell repertoires in COVID-19. Only in-frame clones appear in the TCRdb table, and some are missing; sequencing was by immunoSEQ multiplex PCR. The sample holds roughly 60,000 clones, around 90% seen once. Sequencing was done on a sample of peripheral blood. The rearrangement joins TRBV3-1 (or the pseudogene TRBV3-2) to TRBJ2-7; TRBD2 matches at 12 bases. The sequence derives from a man aged 65 to 79 with acute or convalescent COVID-19. The CDR3 DNA reads as TGTGCCAGCAGCCAGACTAGCGGGAGTCGTGAGCAGTACTTC. Protein: CASSQTSGSREQYF.